These 15 T cell receptor beta chains came from one sample sequenced in a study of blood T cell repertoires in COVID-19. Only in-frame clones appear in the TCRdb table, and some are missing; sequencing was by immunoSEQ multiplex PCR. The table has about 150,000 clones, around 89% seen once; the top ten hold approximately 3%. Sequencing was performed on peripheral blood. The receptors were sampled from a woman aged 55 to 70 with active COVID-19.

The chain couples TRBV19 to TRBJ2-2; maybe TRBD1 (6 bases). Trimming took 8 bases from V and 0 from J, leaving 10 bases between them. This CDR3 contains 14 residues. Germline V gene data show CDR1 as LNHDA and CDR2 as SQIVND (reference sequence). The CDR3 region has the DNA TGTGCCAGTCACAGGGCCCCGAACACCGGGGAGCTGTTTTTT. This encodes CASHRAPNTGELFF. Full variable domain (rest looked up from reference TRBV19 and TRBJ2-2): DGGITQSPKYLFRKEGQNVTLSCEQNLNHDAMYWYRQDPGQGLRLIYYSQIVNDFQKGDIAEGYSVSREKKESFPLTVTSAQKNPTAFYLCASHRAPNTGELFFGEGSRLTVL.

The chain links TRBV9 to TRBJ2-2; 9 bases fit TRBD2. The CDR3 spans 15 residues. The germline gives CDR1 SGDLS, CDR2 YYNGEE. With 4 bases clipped from V and 5 bases from J, the junction kept 6 bases outside the gene matches. The CDR3 spells CASSPSGIGTGELFF. CDR3 DNA sequence: TGTGCCAGCAGCCCTAGCGGGATCGGGACCGGGGAGCTGTTTTTT.

This clone was seen a single time. CDR3: CASSGGLVNYEQFF. The CDR3 coding sequence is TGTGCCAGCAGCGGGGGACTAGTAAACTATGAGCAGTTCTTC. The chain joins TRBV3-1 (or the pseudogene TRBV3-2) to TRBJ2-1; 8 positions match TRBD2. CDR1 and CDR2 (germline): LGHDT, YNNKEL (reference sequence). The CDR3 is 14 residues long. Trimming removed 5 bases from V and 8 bases from J; junction bases left unmatched: 8.

The chain couples TRBV12-3 or TRBV12-4 to TRBJ1-2; D is unclear. The V end lost 7 bases, the J end lost 6 bases, and 12 bases lay between the germline ends. CDR3 length equals 12 residues. CDR3 region: CASTKTFNGYTF. CDR3 DNA sequence: TGTGCCAGCACTAAGACTTTCAATGGCTACACCTTC.

The chain recombines TRBV19 with TRBJ2-1; 9 nucleotides agree with TRBD2. Germline V lookup: CDR1 LNHDA, CDR2 SQIVND (reference sequence). The CDR3 extends over 16 amino acids. V lost 5 bases and J lost 3; bases outside the gene matches: 8. For the CDR3, the DNA is TGTGCCAGTAGTGAACCAGCGGGAGGCCGCTACAATGAGCAGTTCTTC. It encodes CASSEPAGGRYNEQFF.

As DNA, the CDR3 is TGTGCCAGCAGCCCCGGGACTAGCGGGAGGGCCATCCGCAAGCAGTACTTC. Encoded protein: CASSPGTSGRAIRKQYF. The rearrangement joins TRBV27 to TRBJ2-7; 16 bases map to TRBD2. Germline V gives CDR1 MNHEY, CDR2 SMNVEV (reference sequence). J was trimmed by 8 bases and V by 6 bases; bases with no gene match: 13. The CDR3 runs to 17 residues.

The CDR3 region is CASSREGQSSTDTQYF. The CDR3 DNA is TGTGCCAGCAGCCGCGAGGGACAGTCTAGCACAGATACGCAGTATTTT. The rearrangement joins TRBV7-3 to TRBJ2-3; 7 bases match TRBD1. The CDR3 has 16 residues. Germline trimming cut 5 bases from V and 0 bases from J; bases unmatched to any gene: 8. The germline V gene encodes CDR1 SGHTA and CDR2 FQGTGA.

This chain uses TRBV6-5 with TRBJ1-1; 8 bases align to TRBD1. The CDR3 runs 15 residues. V trimming: 5 bases; J trimming: 5 bases; junction bases outside the gene matches: 10. Germline V lookup: CDR1 MNHEY, CDR2 SVGAGI. CDR3 bases: TGTGCCAGCAGTACTCAACAGGGGGGTGGGACTGAAGCTTTCTTT. Residues: CASSTQQGGGTEAFF.

The genes are TRBV19 and TRBJ1-1, with D hard to call. Trimming stripped 8 bases from V and 7 bases from J, with 20 bases between. The CDR3 loop spans 14 amino acids. CDR1 is LNHDA, CDR2 SQIVND, per germline (reference sequence). The DNA for the CDR3 is TGTGCCAGTGCCCTGACTAACACGGCCGGTGAAGCTTTCTTT. It encodes CASALTNTAGEAFF.

V usage is TRBV19 and J usage is TRBJ2-2, with 10 nucleotides matching TRBD2. Germline CDR1 and CDR2: LNHDA and SQIVND (reference sequence). This CDR3 comprises 15 residues. With V trimmed by 6 bases and J by 7 bases, 8 bases remained unmatched. The CDR3 DNA sequence: TGTGCCAGTAGGGCCCTAGCGGGAGAGGTCGGGGAGCTGTTTTTT. Its translation is CASRALAGEVGELFF.

The rearrangement joins TRBV5-6 to TRBJ1-6; no firm D call. Trimming left V 0 bases short and J 4 bases short, with 8 bases between. Germline-derived CDR1 and CDR2 are SGHDT and YYEEEE. This CDR3 has 15 amino acids. The CDR3 DNA reads as TGTGCCAGCAGCTTGGGGTCAGTTTATAATTCACCCCTCCACTTT. Translating it yields CASSLGSVYNSPLHF.

The chain employs TRBV4-2 and TRBJ1-2; 7 nucleotides align to TRBD1. Per germline, CDR1 LGHNA and CDR2 YNFKEQ. The CDR3 runs 14 residues. With V trimmed by 0 bases and J by 8 bases, 6 bases remained unmatched. DNA for the CDR3: TGTGCCAGCAGCCAAGACCGGACAGGTCAAGGCTACACCTTC. It codes for CASSQDRTGQGYTF.

This chain joins TRBV27 and TRBJ2-1, with TRBD1 identical over 9 bases. Germline CDR1 reads MNHEY; CDR2 reads SMNVEV (reference sequence). The J segment lost 3 bases and the V segment lost 7 bases, leaving 7 bases of the junction unmatched. The length of the CDR3 is 15 residues. DNA for the CDR3: TGTGCCAGCATCTCCGGGACAGGGTTCTACAATGAGCAGTTCTTC. This codes for CASISGTGFYNEQFF.

The rearrangement links TRBV6-5 to TRBJ1-1, with D maybe TRBD1 (5 bases). The germline CDR1 and CDR2 sequences are MNHEY and SVGAGI. V dropped 7 bases and J dropped 5 bases, with 11 bases sitting between them. The CDR3 is made up of 12 amino acids. The CDR3 protein is CASMLGVTEAFF. CDR3 nucleotide sequence: TGTGCCAGCATGCTAGGGGTGACTGAAGCTTTCTTT.

DNA for the CDR3: TGTGCCACCAGTGATCGCGGACTAGCGGGAGAGGAGCAGTACTTC. This gives the protein CATSDRGLAGEEQYF. This chain connects TRBV24-1 to TRBJ2-7, with 13 bases matching TRBD2. V was pared by 3 bases and J by 7 bases, with 5 bases of the junction left unmatched. This CDR3 is 15 amino acids long. Germline CDR1 KGHDR, CDR2 SFDVKD.